The entry below gives a single TCR beta chain sequence along with its context. Its antigen is still unknown. CDR1 SGHTA and CDR2 FQGNSA come from the germline V gene. The CDR3 loop spans 15 amino acids. The ends were cut back, 1 base at V and 2 bases at J, with 9 bases in the middle. This sample was included in a study of PD-L1 blockade in urothelial cancer. Study background: Earlier, patients had received 0 to 3 chemotherapy regimens. Investigators checked blood 3 weeks (second dose) and 6 weeks after treatment start. Typically, measured as a median, blood samples had over 120,000 T cells. Findings of the study overall: Better survival was predicted when blood TCR clonality before treatment fell below the median.

Profiled with immunoSEQ multiplex PCR; TCRdb holds only in-frame clones, not every one. The data show about 45,000 clones, around nine tenths seen once. The sample's time point: pretreatment peripheral blood. The chain links TRBV7-2 to TRBJ1-5, with D unresolved. This sequence was found in a donor aged 40 or older with urothelial cancer. The sequencing here drew on PBMCs, taken around atezolizumab (anti-PD-L1) treatment. For the CDR3, the DNA is TGTGCCAGCAGCTTAGTGGTAGCCCGCAATCAGCCCCAGCATTTT. Translation gives CASSLVVARNQPQHF.